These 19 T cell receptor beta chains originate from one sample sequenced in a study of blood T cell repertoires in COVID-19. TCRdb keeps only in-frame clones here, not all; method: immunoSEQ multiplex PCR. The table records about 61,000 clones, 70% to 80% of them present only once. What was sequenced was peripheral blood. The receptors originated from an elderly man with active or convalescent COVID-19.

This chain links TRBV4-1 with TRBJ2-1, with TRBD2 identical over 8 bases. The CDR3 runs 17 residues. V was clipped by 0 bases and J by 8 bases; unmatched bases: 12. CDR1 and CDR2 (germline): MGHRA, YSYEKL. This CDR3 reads CASSQDRAGEIWDEQFF. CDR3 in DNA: TGCGCCAGCAGCCAAGACCGAGCGGGGGAGATTTGGGATGAGCAGTTCTTC.

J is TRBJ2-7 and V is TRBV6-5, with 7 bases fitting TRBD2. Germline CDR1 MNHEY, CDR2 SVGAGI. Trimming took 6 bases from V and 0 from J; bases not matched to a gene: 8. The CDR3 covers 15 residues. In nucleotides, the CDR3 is TGTGCCAGCAGAACGGACCAGCGGGGCTCCTACGAGCAGTACTTC. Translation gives CASRTDQRGSYEQYF.

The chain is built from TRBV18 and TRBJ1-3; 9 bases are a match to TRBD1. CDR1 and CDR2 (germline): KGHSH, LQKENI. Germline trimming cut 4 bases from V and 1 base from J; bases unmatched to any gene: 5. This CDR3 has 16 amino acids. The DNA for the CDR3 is TGTGCCAGCTCACGCCGACAGGGGGGTTCTGGAAACACCATATATTTT. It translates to CASSRRQGGSGNTIYF.

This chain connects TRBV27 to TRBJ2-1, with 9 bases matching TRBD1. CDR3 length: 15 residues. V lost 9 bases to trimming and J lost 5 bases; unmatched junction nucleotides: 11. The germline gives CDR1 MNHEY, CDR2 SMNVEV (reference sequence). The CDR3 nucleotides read TGTGCCAGTTCCCCTGGGACAGGGTCTCACAATGAGCAGTTCTTC. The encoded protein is CASSPGTGSHNEQFF.

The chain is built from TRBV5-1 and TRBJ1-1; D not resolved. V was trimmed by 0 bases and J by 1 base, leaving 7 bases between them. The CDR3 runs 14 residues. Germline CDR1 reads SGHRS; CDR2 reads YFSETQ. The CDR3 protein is CASSLERPNTEAFF. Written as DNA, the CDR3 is TGCGCCAGCAGCTTGGAGAGGCCGAACACTGAAGCTTTCTTT.

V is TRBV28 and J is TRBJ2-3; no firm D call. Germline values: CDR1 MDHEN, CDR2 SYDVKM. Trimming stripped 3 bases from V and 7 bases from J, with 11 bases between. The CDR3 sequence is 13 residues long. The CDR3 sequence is CASSLRRAYTQYF. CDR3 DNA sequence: TGTGCCAGCAGTTTGAGGCGTGCTTATACGCAGTATTTT.

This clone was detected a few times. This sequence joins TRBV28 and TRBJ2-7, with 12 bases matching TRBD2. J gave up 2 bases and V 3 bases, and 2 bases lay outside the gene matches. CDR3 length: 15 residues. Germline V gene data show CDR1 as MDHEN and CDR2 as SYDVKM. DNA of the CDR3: TGTGCCAGCAGTTTGTGGACTAGCGGGACCTACGAGCAGTACTTC. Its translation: CASSLWTSGTYEQYF.

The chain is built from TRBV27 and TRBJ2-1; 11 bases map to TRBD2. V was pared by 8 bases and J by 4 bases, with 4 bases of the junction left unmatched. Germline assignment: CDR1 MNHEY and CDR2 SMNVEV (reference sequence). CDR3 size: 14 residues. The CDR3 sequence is CASATSGSYNEQFF. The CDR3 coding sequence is TGTGCCAGCGCAACTAGCGGGAGTTACAATGAGCAGTTCTTC.

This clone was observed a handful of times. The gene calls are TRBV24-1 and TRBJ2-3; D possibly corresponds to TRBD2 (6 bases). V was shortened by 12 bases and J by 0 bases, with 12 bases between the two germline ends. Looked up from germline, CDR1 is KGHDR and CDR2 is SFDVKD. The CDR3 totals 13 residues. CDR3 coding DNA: TGTGCCGCCTTAGCGGATAGCACAGATACGCAGTATTTT. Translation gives CAALADSTDTQYF.

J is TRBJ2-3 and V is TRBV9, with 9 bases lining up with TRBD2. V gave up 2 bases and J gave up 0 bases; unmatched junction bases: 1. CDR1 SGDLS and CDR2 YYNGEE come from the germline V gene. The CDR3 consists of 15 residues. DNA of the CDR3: TGTGCCAGCAGCGTCACTAGCGGGAGCACAGATACGCAGTATTTT. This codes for CASSVTSGSTDTQYF. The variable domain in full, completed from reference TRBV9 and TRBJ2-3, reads DSGVTQTPKHLITATGQRVTLRCSPRSGDLSVYWYQQSLDQGLQFLIQYYNGEERAKGNILERFSAQQFPDLHSELNLSSLELGDSALYFCASSVTSGSTDTQYFGPGTRLTVL.

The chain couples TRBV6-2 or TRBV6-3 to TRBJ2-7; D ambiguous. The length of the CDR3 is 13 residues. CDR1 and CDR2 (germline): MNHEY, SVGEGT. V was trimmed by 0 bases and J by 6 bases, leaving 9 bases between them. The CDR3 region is CASSYSLSSEQYF. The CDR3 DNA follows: TGTGCCAGCAGTTACTCACTCTCGTCCGAGCAGTACTTC.

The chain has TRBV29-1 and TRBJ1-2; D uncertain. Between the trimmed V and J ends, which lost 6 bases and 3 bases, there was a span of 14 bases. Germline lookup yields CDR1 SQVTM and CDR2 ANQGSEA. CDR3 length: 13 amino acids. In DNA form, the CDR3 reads TGCAGCGTCTCCGTGGGAGCGGACTATGGCTACACCTTC. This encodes CSVSVGADYGYTF.

The CDR3 is CASTPGQGTNTIYF. CDR3 nucleotides: TGTGCCAGCACCCCGGGACAGGGAACAAACACCATATATTTT. The rearrangement joins TRBV6-6 to TRBJ1-3, with 9 bases lining up with TRBD1. From germline, CDR1 is MNHNY and CDR2 SVGAGI (reference sequence). Unmatched junction bases numbered 7, after V lost 7 bases and J lost 6 bases. The CDR3 is made up of 14 amino acids.

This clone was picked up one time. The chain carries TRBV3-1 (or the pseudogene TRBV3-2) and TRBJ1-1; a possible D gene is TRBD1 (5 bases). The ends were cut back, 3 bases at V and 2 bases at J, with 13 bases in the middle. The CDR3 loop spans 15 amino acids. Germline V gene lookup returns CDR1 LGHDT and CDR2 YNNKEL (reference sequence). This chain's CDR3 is CASSQAGYRNTEAFF. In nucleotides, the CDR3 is TGTGCCAGCAGCCAGGCAGGGTACCGTAACACTGAAGCTTTCTTT.

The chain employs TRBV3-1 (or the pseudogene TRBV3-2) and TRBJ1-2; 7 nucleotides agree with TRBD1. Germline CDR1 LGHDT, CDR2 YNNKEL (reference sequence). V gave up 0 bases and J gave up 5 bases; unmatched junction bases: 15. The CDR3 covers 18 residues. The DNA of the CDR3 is TGTGCCAGCAGCCAAGATCGGACGGGCCTAGACAGGGCGTATGGCTACACCTTC. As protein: CASSQDRTGLDRAYGYTF.

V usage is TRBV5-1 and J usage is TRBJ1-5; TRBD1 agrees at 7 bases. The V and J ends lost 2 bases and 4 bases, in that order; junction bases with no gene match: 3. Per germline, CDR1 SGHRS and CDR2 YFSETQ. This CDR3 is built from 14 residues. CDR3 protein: CASSFGTENQPQHF. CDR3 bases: TGCGCCAGCAGCTTCGGGACAGAAAATCAGCCCCAGCATTTT.

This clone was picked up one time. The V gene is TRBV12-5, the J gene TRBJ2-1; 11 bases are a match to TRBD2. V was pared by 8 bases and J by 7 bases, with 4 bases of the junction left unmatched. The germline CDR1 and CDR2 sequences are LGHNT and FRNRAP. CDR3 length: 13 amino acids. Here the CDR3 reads CASSSGGRNEQFF. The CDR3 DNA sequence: TGTGCTAGTTCTAGCGGGGGGAGGAATGAGCAGTTCTTC.

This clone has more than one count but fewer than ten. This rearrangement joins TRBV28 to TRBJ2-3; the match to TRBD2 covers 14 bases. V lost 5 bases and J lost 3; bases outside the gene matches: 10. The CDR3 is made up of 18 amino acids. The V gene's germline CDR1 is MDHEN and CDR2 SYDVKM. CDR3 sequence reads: CASSPSGLAGVGTDTQYF. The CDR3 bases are TGTGCCAGCAGTCCGTCGGGACTAGCGGGAGTAGGGACAGATACGCAGTATTTT.

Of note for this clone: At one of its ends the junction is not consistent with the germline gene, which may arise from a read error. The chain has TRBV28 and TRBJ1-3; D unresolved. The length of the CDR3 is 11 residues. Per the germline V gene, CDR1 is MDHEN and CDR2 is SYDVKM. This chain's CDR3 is CASTSRNTIYF. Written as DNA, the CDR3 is TGTGCCAGCACCTCTAGAAACACCATATATTTT.